These 17 T cell receptor beta chains were sequenced from one sample in a study of Graves' ophthalmopathy and Graves' hyperthyroidism. As the template, RNA transcripts were used to amplify TCR beta CDR3 regions. RT-PCR was first run with HTBI primers, then multiplex PCR in a second round. A single record per CDR3 protein comes from TCRdb applying MiXCR to the multiplex PCR reads. The sample has fewer than 600,000 distinct CDR3 sequences; approximately 15% are singletons. Specimen: blood. The receptors here all came from a woman in her 30s with Graves' ophthalmopathy.

This clonotype was counted many times. V is TRBV27 and J is TRBJ1-1; weak D call: TRBD1 (6 bases). Germline V CDR1 and CDR2: MNHEY, SMNVEV (reference sequence). Trimming shortened V by 6 bases and J by 4 bases, and 9 bases separated the two germline ends. The CDR3 spans 12 residues. CDR3 in DNA: TGTGCCAGCAGGCAGGGGAGCACTGAAGCTTTCTTT. Its protein product is CASRQGSTEAFF.

There are many counts of this clonotype. One end of the junction varies from germline; a read error may be responsible. The CDR3 protein is CASTSPGQNTGELLF. CDR3 DNA sequence: TGTGCCAGTACCTCCCCGGGACAGAACACCGGGGAGCTGCTTTTT. The rearrangement links TRBV19 to TRBJ2-2; 7 nucleotides align to TRBD1. Germline lookup yields CDR1 LNHDA and CDR2 SQIVND (reference sequence). The CDR3 covers 15 residues.

This clonotype appeared a few times. The chain links TRBV18 to TRBJ2-1, with 7 bases lining up with TRBD1. The CDR3 runs to 19 residues. V trimming: 1 base; J trimming: 5 bases; junction bases outside the gene matches: 17. Looked up from germline, CDR1 is KGHSH and CDR2 is LQKENI. The CDR3 here is CASSPRDRANIIYDNEQFF. CDR3 DNA sequence: TGTGCCAGCTCACCACGCGACAGGGCCAATATTATCTACGACAATGAGCAGTTCTTC.

In this sample, this clonotype turned up many times. This rearrangement joins TRBV6-1 to TRBJ2-7, with D perhaps being TRBD1 or TRBD2 (5 bases each). This CDR3 comprises 12 residues. Deletions cut 6 bases from V and 4 bases from J, with 10 bases between. Per germline, CDR1 MNHNS and CDR2 SASEGT. The CDR3 DNA follows: TGTGCCAGCAGCCGGGGCCCTTACGAGCAGTACTTC. Encoded protein: CASSRGPYEQYF.

This clonotype was seen ten or more times. A junction boundary mismatches the germline segment, possibly from a read error. The rearrangement joins TRBV2 to TRBJ1-2, with 10 bases matching TRBD1. The CDR3 consists of 15 residues. CDR1 and CDR2 from the germline V gene are SNHLY and FYNNEI. CDR3 in DNA: TGTGCCAGCAGTGATCTCCCGACAGGGGGCTTCGGATTACGCTTC. Amino acid sequence: CASSDLPTGGFGLRF. Full variable domain (missing parts from reference TRBV2 and TRBJ1-2): EPEVTQTPSHQVTQMGQEVILRCVPISNHLYFYWYRQILGQKVEFLVSFYNNEISEKSEIFDDQFSVERPDGSNFTLKIRSTKLEDSAMYFCASSDLPTGGFGLRFGSGTRLTVV.

The sample holds many counts of this clonotype. The chain joins TRBV6-1 to TRBJ2-4; 8 bases fit TRBD2. The CDR3 covers 16 residues. Germline assignment: CDR1 MNHNS and CDR2 SASEGT. Trimming at V came to 1 base and at J to 8 bases, leaving 10 bases not matched to a gene. The CDR3 sequence is CASSEGLARLGDIQYF. The CDR3 DNA reads TGTGCCAGCAGTGAAGGACTAGCGAGGCTCGGAGACATTCAGTACTTC.

This clonotype was recorded at least ten times. V and J are TRBV9 and TRBJ2-7; no definite D call. The ends were cut back, 0 bases at V and 0 bases at J, with 7 bases in the middle. Germline loops: CDR1 SGDLS, CDR2 YYNGEE. CDR3 length: 14 residues. CDR3 sequence (DNA): TGTGCCAGCAGCGTAGACGCCAGCTCCTACGAGCAGTACTTC. As protein: CASSVDASSYEQYF. Full variable domain (rest looked up from reference TRBV9 and TRBJ2-7): DSGVTQTPKHLITATGQRVTLRCSPRSGDLSVYWYQQSLDQGLQFLIQYYNGEERAKGNILERFSAQQFPDLHSELNLSSLELGDSALYFCASSVDASSYEQYFGPGTRLTVT.

This clonotype turned up a few times. The chain joins TRBV30 to TRBJ2-2; TRBD2 aligns across 10 bases. Losses at the gene ends were 4 bases for V and 4 bases for J; bases not matched to a gene: 3. Germline V gene lookup returns CDR1 GTSNPN and CDR2 SVGIG (reference sequence). The length of the CDR3 is 14 residues. CDR3 DNA sequence: TGTGCCTGGATAGCGGGAGGCCTCACCGGGGAGCTGTTTTTT. This encodes CAWIAGGLTGELFF.

This clonotype was detected ten times or more. The V gene is TRBV12-3 or TRBV12-4, the J gene TRBJ2-7, with 12 bases lining up with TRBD2. This CDR3 spans 14 amino acids. The V segment lost 6 bases and the J segment 5 bases; nucleotides outside the gene matches: 5. The CDR3 DNA follows: TGTGCCAGCAGCTTGACTAGCGGGAGAAACGAGCAGTACTTC. Its translation is CASSLTSGRNEQYF.

This clonotype was found many times. This sequence joins TRBV28 and TRBJ1-2, with D possibly TRBD1 on 6 matching bases. There are 14 residues in the CDR3. In germline, CDR1 is MDHEN, CDR2 SYDVKM. V lost 6 bases to trimming and J lost 1 base, with 12 bases between them. The CDR3 region is CASSPTGFNYGYTF. CDR3 in DNA: TGTGCCAGCAGCCCTACAGGGTTTAACTATGGCTACACCTTC.

This clonotype was detected many times. The chain links TRBV15 to TRBJ1-2; D not resolved. V dropped 0 bases and J dropped 3 bases, with 8 bases sitting between them. Germline assignment: CDR1 LNHNV and CDR2 YYDKDF (reference sequence). CDR3 size: 14 residues. The CDR3: CATSRDATHYGYTF. CDR3 coding DNA: TGTGCCACCAGCAGAGATGCAACTCACTATGGCTACACCTTC.

A note on this clonotype: This may be a read error, as it is one base from a much larger clone. V is TRBV4-1 and J is TRBJ1-6; 8 bases fit TRBD1. The germline CDR1 and CDR2 sequences are MGHRA and YSYEKL. The length of the CDR3 is 17 residues. The CDR3 loop reads CVSSSRTGRTYNSPLHF. In DNA form, the CDR3 reads TGCGTCAGCAGCTCCCGGACAGGGAGGACCTATAATTCACCCCTCCACTTT.

This clonotype was recorded at least ten times. A much larger clone lies one base from this, so it may be a read error. The chain joins TRBV28 to TRBJ2-5, with a possible D match to TRBD1 (6 bases). Germline V CDR1 and CDR2: MDHEN, SYDVKM. CDR3 length: 13 residues. Here the CDR3 reads CASSFGQQETKYF. In nucleotides, the CDR3 is TGTGCCAGCAGTTTTGGACAGCAAGAGACCAAGTACTTC.

Ten or more counts support this clonotype. For the CDR3, the DNA is TGTGCCAGCAGCCTTCGACAGGAAACTGAAGCTTTCTTT. Its protein is CASSLRQETEAFF. This rearrangement joins TRBV2 to TRBJ1-1; tentatively, D is TRBD1 (6 bases). CDR1 is SNHLY, CDR2 FYNNEI, per germline. V was shortened by 6 bases and J by 5 bases, with 13 bases between the two germline ends. The CDR3 consists of 13 residues.

The chain employs TRBV27 and TRBJ1-1; D may be TRBD1 (6 bases). From germline, CDR1 is MNHEY and CDR2 SMNVEV (reference sequence). There are 14 residues in the CDR3. V was clipped by 3 bases and J by 4 bases, with 12 bases between them. The CDR3 DNA reads TGTGCCAGCAGTTTTGCGGGACACCTCACTGAAGCTTTCTTT. Its translation is CASSFAGHLTEAFF.

This clonotype occurred many times. The J gene is TRBJ2-7, the V gene TRBV28; the D gene is possibly TRBD2 (5 bases). Germline V gives CDR1 MDHEN, CDR2 SYDVKM. Trimming took 4 bases from V and 5 from J, leaving 6 bases between them. The CDR3 loop spans 11 amino acids. The CDR3 region is CASSWTHEQYF. CDR3 sequence (DNA): TGTGCCAGCAGTTGGACTCACGAGCAGTACTTC.

This clonotype was detected many times. The CDR3: CASSRRRPGQGSYEQYF. CDR3 in DNA: TGCGCCAGCAGCCGCCGACGACCGGGACAGGGGTCCTACGAGCAGTACTTC. This rearrangement joins TRBV5-1 to TRBJ2-7; 10 nucleotides agree with TRBD1. Germline-derived CDR1 and CDR2 are SGHRS and YFSETQ. The CDR3 has 17 amino acids. The ends lost 4 bases at V and 1 base at J; junction bases unmatched: 11.